What follows are 18 T cell receptor beta chains derived from one specimen sequenced in a study of PD-1 blockade in mismatch repair-deficient tumors. Using immunoSEQ multiplex PCR, the repertoire was profiled, and TCRdb retains in-frame clones only, with some absent. Counted here are tens of thousands of clones, roughly 80% occurring once; the ten biggest clones make up under 3.5%. The specimen comprised PBMCs, sampled before pembrolizumab treatment. Receptors originate from an adult with mismatch repair-deficient cancer.

The rearrangement links TRBV2 to TRBJ1-5, with a weak D call TRBD1 (6 bases). The length of the CDR3 is 14 residues. Deletions cut 4 bases from V and 7 bases from J, with 14 bases between. Germline CDR1 and CDR2: SNHLY and FYNNEI. CDR3 residues: CASSVQGLGQPQHF. CDR3 in DNA: TGTGCCAGCAGTGTCCAGGGGCTTGGACAGCCCCAGCATTTT.

J is TRBJ1-3 and V is TRBV18, with 7 bases aligning to TRBD1. The CDR3 consists of 16 residues. V lost 4 bases, J lost 0 bases, and 6 bases stayed unmatched. Germline CDR1 reads KGHSH; CDR2 reads LQKENI. CDR3 coding DNA: TGTGCCAGCTCACTTCAGACAGGGACCTCTGGAAACACCATATATTTT. Translated, it gives CASSLQTGTSGNTIYF.

The V gene is TRBV6-1, the J gene TRBJ1-5, with TRBD1 matching over 7 bases. The ends lost 2 bases at V and 4 bases at J; junction bases unmatched: 8. CDR1 is MNHNS and CDR2 is SASEGT in the germline V gene. This CDR3 has 16 residues. The DNA of the CDR3 is TGTGCCAGCAGTGAAAACCCCGGGACAGTAAATCAGCCCCAGCATTTT. Encoded protein: CASSENPGTVNQPQHF.

The chain employs TRBV27 and TRBJ1-2, with 9 bases identical to TRBD1. This CDR3 is 17 amino acids long. Germline CDR1 reads MNHEY; CDR2 reads SMNVEV (reference sequence). The trim removed 4 bases at V and 5 bases at J, leaving 14 bases unmatched. CDR3 in amino acids: CASSSLDRGGRLYGYTF. Written as DNA, the CDR3 is TGTGCCAGCAGTTCATTAGACAGGGGGGGGCGATTATATGGCTACACCTTC.

The CDR3 spells CASTSDAVSPLHF. CDR3 DNA sequence: TGTGCCAGCACTTCAGATGCGGTATCACCCCTCCACTTT. This rearrangement joins TRBV28 to TRBJ1-6; D unclear. V lost 7 bases, J lost 10 bases, and 14 bases lay in between. Germline CDR1 MDHEN, CDR2 SYDVKM. The CDR3 is 13 amino acids.

This clone was seen only once. The chain recombines TRBV18 with TRBJ2-7; the match to TRBD2 covers 9 bases. The CDR3 consists of 15 residues. Unmatched junction bases numbered 2, after V lost 1 base and J lost 1 base. CDR1 and CDR2 (germline): KGHSH, LQKENI. CDR3 nucleotide sequence: TGTGCCAGCTCACCACAGCGGGAGGTTTCCTACGAGCAGTACTTC. It yields the protein CASSPQREVSYEQYF.

The rearrangement links TRBV28 to TRBJ1-2; D is uncertain. The CDR3 loop spans 15 amino acids. Trimming stripped 2 bases from V and 2 bases from J, with 12 bases between. The germline gives CDR1 MDHEN, CDR2 SYDVKM. Written as DNA, the CDR3 is TGTGCCAGCAGTTTAGAGTTCTTACAGAACTATGGCTACACCTTC. Translating gives CASSLEFLQNYGYTF.

This clone was recorded only once. The V and J genes are TRBV30 and TRBJ1-6, with D possibly matching TRBD1 (5 bases). The V gene lost 0 bases and the J gene lost 9 bases, with 12 bases spanning the gap. Looked up from germline, CDR1 is GTSNPN and CDR2 is SVGIG (reference sequence). The CDR3 runs to 14 residues. As DNA, the CDR3 is TGTGCCTGGAGTGTAGGGCAGGGTGGTTCACCCCTCCACTTT. Translation: CAWSVGQGGSPLHF.

V is TRBV4-1 and J is TRBJ2-1, with TRBD2 matching 16 bases. The junction had 6 bases not matched to a gene; V was cut back by 4 bases and J by 6 bases. Germline V gene data show CDR1 as MGHRA and CDR2 as YSYEKL. This CDR3 comprises 17 residues. The CDR3 region has the DNA TGCGCCAGCAGCCCGGGACTAGCGGGAGGGCGACCCAATGAGCAGTTCTTC. This codes for CASSPGLAGGRPNEQFF.

CDR3 DNA sequence: TGCGCCAGCAGCTTAGGATCAGTCAGGGCCTATGGCTACACCTTC. It codes for CASSLGSVRAYGYTF. J is TRBJ1-2 and V is TRBV5-1; D is possibly TRBD1 (5 bases). The CDR3 extends over 15 amino acids. The germline CDR1 and CDR2 sequences are SGHRS and YFSETQ. Trimming shortened V by 2 bases and J by 4 bases, and 15 bases separated the two germline ends.

This chain joins TRBV18 and TRBJ2-7, with TRBD2 identical over 8 bases. The CDR3 contains 13 residues. Unmatched junction bases numbered 2, after V lost 4 bases and J lost 3 bases. Per the germline V gene, CDR1 is KGHSH and CDR2 is LQKENI. The CDR3 is CASSLREGYEQYF. The CDR3, as DNA: TGTGCCAGCTCACTCCGGGAGGGCTACGAGCAGTACTTC. Full variable domain (rest looked up from reference TRBV18 and TRBJ2-7): NAGVMQNPRHLVRRRGQEARLRCSPMKGHSHVYWYRQLPEEGLKFMVYLQKENIIDESGMPKERFSAEFPKEGPSILRIQQVVRGDSAAYFCASSLREGYEQYFGPGTRLTVT.

This chain joins TRBV28 and TRBJ1-2; the D is unclear. CDR1 is MDHEN, CDR2 SYDVKM, per germline. The CDR3 length is 12 residues. V was pared by 7 bases and J by 4 bases, with 10 bases between. CDR3 residues: CASKREGYGYTF. In DNA, the CDR3 is TGTGCCAGCAAGCGGGAGGGCTATGGCTACACCTTC.

This chain links TRBV9 with TRBJ1-1; 8 bases are a match to TRBD1. Germline trimming cut 0 bases from V and 7 bases from J; bases unmatched to any gene: 14. Germline V CDR1 and CDR2: SGDLS, YYNGEE. This CDR3 has 17 amino acids. CDR3 coding DNA: TGTGCCAGCAGCGTAGGAGGGGGCCGGACAGGGACGAGTGAAGCTTTCTTT. It specifies CASSVGGGRTGTSEAFF.

V and J are TRBV7-2 and TRBJ2-1; 7 bases map to TRBD2. The J segment lost 6 bases and the V segment lost 5 bases, leaving 7 bases of the junction unmatched. Germline V gives CDR1 SGHTA, CDR2 FQGNSA. This CDR3 is built from 14 residues. Written as DNA, the CDR3 is TGTGCCAGCAGCCCAGTACTAGCGACCAATGAGCAGTTCTTC. Translation: CASSPVLATNEQFF. The full variable domain, completed using reference TRBV7-2 and TRBJ2-1, is GAGVSQSPSNKVTEKGKDVELRCDPISGHTALYWYRQSLGQGLEFLIYFQGNSAPDKSGLPSDRFSAERTGGSVSTLTIQRTQQEDSAVYLCASSPVLATNEQFFGPGTRLTVL.

The chain links TRBV11-2 to TRBJ2-7, with D perhaps TRBD1 (5 bases). The CDR3 is made up of 16 amino acids. The V end was cut by 5 bases, the J end by 1 base, with 18 bases between. In germline, CDR1 is SGHAT, CDR2 FQNNGV. CDR3 sequence: CASSPPTGSPSYEQYF. The CDR3 DNA sequence: TGTGCCAGCAGCCCACCTACAGGCTCTCCATCCTACGAGCAGTACTTC.

A single count supports this clone. V gene TRBV30 combines with J gene TRBJ2-3; D ambiguous. The CDR3 is 13 residues long. Germline CDR1 and CDR2: GTSNPN and SVGIG (reference sequence). V was pared by 6 bases and J by 4 bases, with 14 bases between. The CDR3 sequence: CACKPLGSDTQYF. CDR3 DNA sequence: TGTGCCTGCAAACCCCTCGGGTCAGATACGCAGTATTTT.

V gene TRBV7-9 combines with J gene TRBJ2-7; D perhaps matches TRBD1 (5 bases). CDR1 and CDR2 (germline): SEHNR, FQNEAQ (reference sequence). Trimming removed 5 bases at V and 7 bases at J, with 12 bases between. The length of the CDR3 is 12 residues. The CDR3 region has the DNA TGTGCCAGCAGCCCACTTGGGGCTGAGCAGTACTTC. Translation gives CASSPLGAEQYF. The full variable domain, completed using reference TRBV7-9 and TRBJ2-7, is DTGVSQNPRHKITKRGQNVTFRCDPISEHNRLYWYRQTLGQGPEFLTYFQNEAQLEKSRLLSDRFSAERPKGSFSTLEIQRTEQGDSAMYLCASSPLGAEQYFGPGTRLTVT.

The chain joins TRBV6-1 to TRBJ1-4, with TRBD1 matching 7 bases. This CDR3 comprises 14 residues. Germline V lookup: CDR1 MNHNS, CDR2 SASEGT. Germline trimming cut 6 bases from V and 3 bases from J; bases unmatched to any gene: 4. The CDR3 is CASRQDRANEKLFF. Written as DNA, the CDR3 is TGTGCCAGCAGACAAGACAGGGCTAATGAAAAACTGTTTTTT.